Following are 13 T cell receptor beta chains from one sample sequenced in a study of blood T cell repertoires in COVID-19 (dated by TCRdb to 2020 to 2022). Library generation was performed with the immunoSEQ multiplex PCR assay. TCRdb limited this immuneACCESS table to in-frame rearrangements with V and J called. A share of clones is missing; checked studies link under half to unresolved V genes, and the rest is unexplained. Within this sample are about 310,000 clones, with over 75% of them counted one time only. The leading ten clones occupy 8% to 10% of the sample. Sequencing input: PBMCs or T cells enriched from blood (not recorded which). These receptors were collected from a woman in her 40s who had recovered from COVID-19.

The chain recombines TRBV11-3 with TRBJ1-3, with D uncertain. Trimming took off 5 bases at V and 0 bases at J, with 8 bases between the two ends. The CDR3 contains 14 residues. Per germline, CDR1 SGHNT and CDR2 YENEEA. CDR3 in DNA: TGTGCCAGCAGCCCCTACGACTCTGGAAACACCATATATTTT. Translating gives CASSPYDSGNTIYF.

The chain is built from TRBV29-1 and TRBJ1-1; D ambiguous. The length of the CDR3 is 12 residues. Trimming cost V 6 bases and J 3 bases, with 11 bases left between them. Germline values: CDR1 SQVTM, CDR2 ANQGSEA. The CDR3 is CSVVPTDTEAFF. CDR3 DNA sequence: TGCAGCGTCGTTCCTACAGACACTGAAGCTTTCTTT.

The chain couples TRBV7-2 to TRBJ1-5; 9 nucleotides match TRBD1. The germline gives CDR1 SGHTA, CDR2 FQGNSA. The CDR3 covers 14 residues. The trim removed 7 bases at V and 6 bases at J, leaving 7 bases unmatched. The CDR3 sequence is CASTIGTGSQPQHF. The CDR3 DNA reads TGTGCCAGCACCATAGGGACAGGGAGTCAGCCCCAGCATTTT.

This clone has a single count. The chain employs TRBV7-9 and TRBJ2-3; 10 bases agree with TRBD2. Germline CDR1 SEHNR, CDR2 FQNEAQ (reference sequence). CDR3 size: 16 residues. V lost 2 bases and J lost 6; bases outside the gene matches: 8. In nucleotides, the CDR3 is TGTGCCAGCAGCTTACGTGGAAGCGGGAGGGTTGATACGCAGTATTTT. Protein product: CASSLRGSGRVDTQYF.

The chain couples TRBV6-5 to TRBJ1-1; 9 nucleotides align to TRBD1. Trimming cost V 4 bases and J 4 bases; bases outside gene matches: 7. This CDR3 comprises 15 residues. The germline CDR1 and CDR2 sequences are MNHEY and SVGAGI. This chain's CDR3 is CASSSSHRGPTEAFF. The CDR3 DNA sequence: TGTGCCAGCAGTTCCTCACACAGGGGGCCCACTGAAGCTTTCTTT.

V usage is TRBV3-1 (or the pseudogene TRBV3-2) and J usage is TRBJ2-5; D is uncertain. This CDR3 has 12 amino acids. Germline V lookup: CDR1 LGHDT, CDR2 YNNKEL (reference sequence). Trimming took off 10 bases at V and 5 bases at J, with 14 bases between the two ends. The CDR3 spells CATTRVGETQYF. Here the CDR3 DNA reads TGTGCCACGACAAGAGTTGGCGAGACCCAGTACTTC.

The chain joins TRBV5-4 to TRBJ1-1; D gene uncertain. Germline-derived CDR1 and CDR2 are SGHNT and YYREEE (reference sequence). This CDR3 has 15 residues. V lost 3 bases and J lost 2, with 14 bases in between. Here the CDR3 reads CASSSLRQANTEAFF. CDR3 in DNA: TGTGCCAGCAGCTCCCTCCGCCAGGCCAACACTGAAGCTTTCTTT.

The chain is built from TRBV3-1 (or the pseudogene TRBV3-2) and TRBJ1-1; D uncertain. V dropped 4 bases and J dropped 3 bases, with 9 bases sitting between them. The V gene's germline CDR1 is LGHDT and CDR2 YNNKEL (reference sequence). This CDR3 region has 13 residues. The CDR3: CASSPGQDTEAFF. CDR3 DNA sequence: TGTGCCAGCAGCCCGGGTCAAGACACTGAAGCTTTCTTT.

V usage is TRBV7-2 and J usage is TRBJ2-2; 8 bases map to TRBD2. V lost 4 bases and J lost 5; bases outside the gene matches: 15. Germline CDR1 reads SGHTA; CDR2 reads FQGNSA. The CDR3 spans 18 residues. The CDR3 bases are TGTGCCAGCAGCTCCTATCCCCCTCGGGGGGGTGGTACCGGGGAGCTGTTTTTT. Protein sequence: CASSSYPPRGGGTGELFF.

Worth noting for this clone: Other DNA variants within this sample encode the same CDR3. DNA for the CDR3: TGTGCCTGGAGTTCCGGTGGTTCCTACGAGCAGTACTTC. Translating gives CAWSSGGSYEQYF. V and J are TRBV30 and TRBJ2-7, with D hard to call. In germline, CDR1 is GTSNPN, CDR2 SVGIG (reference sequence). V lost 2 bases and J lost 1, with 9 bases in between. This CDR3 is built from 13 residues.

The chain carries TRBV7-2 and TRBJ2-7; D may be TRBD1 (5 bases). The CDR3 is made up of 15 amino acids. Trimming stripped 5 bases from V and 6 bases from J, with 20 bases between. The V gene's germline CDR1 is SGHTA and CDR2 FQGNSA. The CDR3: CASSPGGQGTAEQYF. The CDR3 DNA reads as TGTGCCAGCAGCCCCGGTGGGCAGGGAACGGCCGAGCAGTACTTC.

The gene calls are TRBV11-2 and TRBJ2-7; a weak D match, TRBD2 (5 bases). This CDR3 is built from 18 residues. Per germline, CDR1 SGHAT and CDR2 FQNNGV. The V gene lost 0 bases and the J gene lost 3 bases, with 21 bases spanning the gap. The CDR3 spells CASSLESPAILGSYEQYF. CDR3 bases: TGTGCCAGCAGCTTAGAATCGCCAGCCATCTTGGGGAGCTACGAGCAGTACTTC.

Here the CDR3 reads CASSQVGQIQETQYF. The DNA for the CDR3 is TGCGCCAGCAGCCAAGTGGGGCAGATCCAAGAGACCCAGTACTTC. The V gene is TRBV4-3, the J gene TRBJ2-5, with a weak D call TRBD1 (5 bases). This CDR3 spans 15 amino acids. Germline assignment: CDR1 LGHNA and CDR2 YSLEER. Trimming shortened V by 1 base and J by 1 base, and 10 bases separated the two germline ends.